The sequence of this TCR beta chain was determined in a study of T cell repertoires and leukemia-associated antigens (dated by TCRdb to between 2017 and 2020). General notes on the study: Each sample yielded about 5.1 to 7 million read pairs and about 3.3 to 5.0 million effective reads, 15 million to 20 million effective reads overall. Using in vitro peptide stimulation of healthy T cells, the study set out to figure out what antigen is recognized by a TCR Vbeta21 clone that had previously been found in CML patients. Paper-wide results and their limitations: Direct testing of the expanded clones' antigen specificity and function was not done, and further investigation was required. The four groups showed no significant differences in numbers of Vbeta genes (around 60), Jbeta genes (approximately 15), VDJ rearrangements, or unique CDR3s.

TRIzol reagent was used to extract total RNA from the cultured T cells. 5' rapid amplification of cDNA ends (5'RACE) was used to amplify TCRbeta libraries from RNA. Before sequencing, library concentration and integrity were assessed using Qubit, an Agilent instrument, and quantitative PCR. Sequencing of qualified libraries was performed on Illumina HiSeq or MiSeq by a commercial service provider. For the original study's pipeline: TCR sequences in each sample were identified with MiXCR version 1.8.2. For a clone to count as qualified, its CDR3 had to be longer than four amino acids, its nucleotide length had to be in-frame, and the clone could not contain a stop codon. An effective read was defined as a read containing the complete CDR3 structure. Expanded clones were validated by RT-PCR with 24 Vbeta primers, GeneScan spectratyping, and Sanger sequencing. TCRdb ran its own pipeline on the public reads, namely fastp trimming at Q25 and MiXCR clone calling, and kept in-frame beta chains. Duplicate CDR3 protein sequences are folded into a single record with the most common DNA and genes. The V and J calls here are based on TCRdb, not the publication. Counted in this sample were some 12,000 distinct CDR3 sequences; about 45% of them appeared once. Of the sample, over 25% is held by the ten largest clones.

At least ten counts were recorded for this clonotype. Its antigen specificity is not known. Per-nucleotide qualities are absent, and no much larger clonotype sits a single base away. As a first step, the CD3+ T cells were left to rest overnight in RPMI 1640 lacking fetal bovine serum, at approximately 2.5 million cells/mL. MACS immunomagnetic beads were used according to the manufacturer's instructions to isolate CD3+ T cells from PBMCs. V loses 6 bases at its end and J loses 6 bases; junction bases beyond the gene matches: 8. Reading from cysteine to phenylalanine, the CDR3 counts 13 amino acids. Only CDR3 DNA is held: 39 bases, read in frame from base 1. For CDR1 and CDR2, the germline V gene (reference sequence) lists LNHDA and SQIVND.

The chain uses TRBV19 and TRBJ2-7, and TRBD2 aligns with 7 junction nucleotides. The TCR was taken from a female donor in good health. Specimen: CD3+ T cells sorted from blood and cultured. The bases are TGTGCCAGTAGCCTCCCGGGGGGAGGCGAGCAGTACTTC. Its product reads: CASSLPGGGEQYF.